This record covers a single T cell receptor (beta chain). The data derive from a study of blood T cell repertoires in COVID-19. Study details: The study drew acute and convalescent COVID-19 samples from the United States, Italy and Spain. In each case, the material was cDNA or gDNA derived from T cells, B-cell-depleted T cells, or PBMCs.

Germline V gives CDR1 SGHNT, CDR2 YYREEE (reference sequence). The CDR3 consists of 12 residues. Trimming removed 1 base at V and 8 bases at J, with 9 bases between. In the original analysis: Amplification of reference gene primers was used by the study to estimate nucleated cell counts. TCRdb's copy holds only in-frame clones and misses some; the assay was immunoSEQ multiplex PCR. V, J and clone size are taken as reported in that table, and D and trimming were inferred from the DNA itself. The table has roughly 220,000 clones, about four fifths seen once; the top ten hold 2% to 2.5%. This chain connects TRBV5-4 to TRBJ1-2, with D unresolved. Specimen: peripheral blood. The clonotype comes from a woman between 55 and 75 years old with acute or convalescent COVID-19. CDR3 protein: CASSLSPAGYTF. The CDR3 DNA is TGTGCCAGCAGCTTGTCCCCCGCGGGCTACACCTTC.